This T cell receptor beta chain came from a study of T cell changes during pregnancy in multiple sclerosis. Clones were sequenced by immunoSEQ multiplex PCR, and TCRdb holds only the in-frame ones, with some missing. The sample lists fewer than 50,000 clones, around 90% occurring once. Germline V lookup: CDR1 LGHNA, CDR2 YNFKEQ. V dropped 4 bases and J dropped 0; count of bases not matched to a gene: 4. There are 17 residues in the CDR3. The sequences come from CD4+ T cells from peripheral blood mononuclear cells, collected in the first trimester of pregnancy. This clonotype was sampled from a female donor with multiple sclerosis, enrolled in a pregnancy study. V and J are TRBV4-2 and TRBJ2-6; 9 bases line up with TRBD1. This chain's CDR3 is CASSLTGGGSGANVLTF. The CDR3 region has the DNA TGTGCCAGCAGCCTTACAGGGGGCGGCTCTGGGGCCAACGTCCTGACTTTC.